Each of the 5 T cell receptor beta chains below was sequenced from the same sample in a study of T-cell reconstitution after alpha-beta-depleted transplantation in children. Preparation of the TCRbeta library involved a method that used unique molecular identifiers. Each CDR3 protein is one row after TCRdb ran MiXCR on the PCR reads. Counted here are more than 200,000 distinct CDR3 sequences, 24% occurring once; the ten biggest clones make up about 4.8%. Source: PBMCs, mostly from graft donor cells, taken 360 days after TCRalphabeta/CD19-depleted stem cell transplant. The receptors were gathered from a female patient between 2 and 15 years old who had a stem cell transplant for congenital amegakaryocytic thrombocytopenia, so the T cells may come from the graft donor.

The table lists this clonotype with a few counts. This chain uses TRBV12-3 or TRBV12-4 with TRBJ2-5; 7 bases fit TRBD1. The V segment lost 6 bases and the J segment 4 bases; nucleotides outside the gene matches: 11. The CDR3 has 15 amino acids. The CDR3 region is CASSQDRARIETQYF. DNA of the CDR3: TGTGCCAGCAGCCAAGACAGGGCTAGGATAGAGACCCAGTACTTC.

The CDR3 DNA reads TGTGCCAGCAGTTTATCCCCCTTTGTCTCGAGCGGGGGCCTGGATACCCAGTACTTC. It encodes CASSLSPFVSSGGLDTQYF. V and J are TRBV12-3 or TRBV12-4 and TRBJ2-5, with 8 bases fitting TRBD2. V trimming: 2 bases; J trimming: 8 bases; junction bases outside the gene matches: 22. This CDR3 region has 19 residues.

The chain has TRBV6-5 and TRBJ1-3; D unresolved. The CDR3 has 14 amino acids. Germline V lookup: CDR1 MNHEY, CDR2 SVGAGI. The V gene lost 2 bases and the J gene lost 0 bases, with 5 bases spanning the gap. Here the CDR3 reads CASSYQSSGNTIYF. The CDR3, as DNA: TGTGCCAGCAGTTACCAGAGCTCTGGAAACACCATATATTTT.

This chain joins TRBV12-3 or TRBV12-4 and TRBJ1-5; D may be TRBD1 (5 bases). Trimming stripped 3 bases from V and 7 bases from J, with 10 bases between. This CDR3 comprises 13 residues. CDR3 region: CASSLGVRQPQHF. The CDR3, as DNA: TGTGCCAGCAGTTTGGGGGTTAGGCAGCCCCAGCATTTT.

In DNA, the CDR3 is TGTGCCAGCAGAGAGGAGGGAGGTAAAGAGACCCAGTACTTC. Translating it yields CASREEGGKETQYF. V usage is TRBV6-2 or TRBV6-3 and J usage is TRBJ2-5; perhaps TRBD2 as D (6 bases). The CDR3 loop spans 14 amino acids. Germline V CDR1 and CDR2: MNHEY, SVGEGT. V dropped 6 bases and J dropped 3 bases, with 14 bases sitting between them.